This T cell receptor beta chain was recovered during a study of cytomegalovirus exposure and HLA in healthy donors. Germline V gene lookup returns CDR1 MNHEY and CDR2 SVGAGI. This CDR3 is built from 13 residues. The V and J ends lost 7 bases and 2 bases respectively, with 8 bases between them. 13 Jbeta primers and 60 Vbeta primers were used for the PCR. The protocol was immunoSEQ multiplex PCR, while the TCRdb copy is restricted to in-frame clones and leaves out a portion. The sample carries 99,000 or so clones, over 70% recorded once. Study observations and caveats: The listing of 150 to 200 TCR beta chains classed them as cytomegalovirus-associated. Per a later analysis, HLA-associated TCR beta chains showed more clonal expansion than other, equally common TCR beta chains.

Remarks on this clone: Its target is not known.

The gene calls are TRBV6-5 and TRBJ2-2; tentatively, D is TRBD2 (5 bases). Source material: PBMCs. This TCR came from a man aged 40-49 years in good health and CMV-seronegative. This CDR3 reads CASTRTNTGELFF. Here the CDR3 DNA reads TGTGCCAGCACGCGGACTAACACCGGGGAGCTGTTTTTT.